This T cell receptor (beta chain) was documented in a study of identifying expanded T cells in peripheral blood (dated by TCRdb to the late 2010s). As for the study more broadly: Separate aliquots of the same genomic DNA pool were sequenced to produce technical replicates, and four replicates were compared in pairs. Overall study outcomes, separate from this receptor: For all healthy donors, the variance in clone template counts between roughly 2-week samples rose significantly as total template count increased. Both the number of clones called differentially abundant and the false-positive rate were significantly reduced by the beta-binomial model across all healthy-donor time intervals. The authors expected that over much longer intervals, such as months to years, biological variance in healthy repertoires might increase even further. Between technical replicates the binomial model flagged approximately 1.2 differentially abundant clones, whereas over about 2 weeks the binomial model flagged about 15 and over about four weeks 19 to 20.

During the collection period, no infections or other immune events were recorded for the healthy donors. Time-dependent variance in a beta-binomial model of T-cell clone differential abundance was calibrated using healthy-donor blood repertoires as a training cohort. The training cohort included around ten healthy donors, of whom 3 were female and 7 were male. An age range of about 25 to 64 years, with an average of about 43 years, was recorded for the donors. Whole blood, obtained from a commercial supplier, was collected from each healthy donor at three time points spaced around 2 weeks apart. For immunosequencing, genomic DNA was extracted from whole blood that had not been sorted. TCRbeta CDR3 regions were profiled with the immunoSEQ Assay using bias-controlled multiplex PCR amplification of genomic DNA. Under the source paper's analysis protocol: The absolute abundance of each unique TCRbeta CDR3 region was quantified after sequences were collapsed and filtered. Differential abundance was tested with a binomial (Fisher-equivalent) model and with a beta-binomial model adding time-dependent variance fitted from healthy donors. Clones with fewer than 5 combined templates were excluded, and clones with Benjamini-Hochberg FDR below 0.01 were called differentially abundant. Using the form v = (b*log(k)+a)^2, the beta-binomial variance was modeled as a function of the total template count across the two samples. Held by TCRdb, this immuneACCESS table contains in-frame sequences only and omits some clones. Under half of the omission traces to an unresolved V gene where checked; the cause of the rest is unknown. Clone size and V and J calls were adopted from that table, with D and trimming inferred from the DNA. The sample table lists 50,000 to 65,000 clones, more than 70% of them with a count of one. The ten largest clones capture roughly 3.5% of the sample.

On this clone itself: The target of this receptor is not known. One base away there is no much larger clone; base qualities are not given.

The CDR3 contains 16 residues, cysteine and phenylalanine counted. The read is trimmed to its CDR3 DNA, 48 bases read in frame from base 1. Recombination linked TRBV21-1 to TRBJ2-1. TRBV21-1 counts as a pseudogene. Sequencing was carried out using blood. This receptor was taken from a person aged 18 to 70 in good health. The CDR3 region reads CASSKKKGGLPYEQFF. The nucleotide sequence is TGTGCCAGCAGCAAAAAAAAGGGGGGACTTCCCTACGAGCAGTTCTTC.